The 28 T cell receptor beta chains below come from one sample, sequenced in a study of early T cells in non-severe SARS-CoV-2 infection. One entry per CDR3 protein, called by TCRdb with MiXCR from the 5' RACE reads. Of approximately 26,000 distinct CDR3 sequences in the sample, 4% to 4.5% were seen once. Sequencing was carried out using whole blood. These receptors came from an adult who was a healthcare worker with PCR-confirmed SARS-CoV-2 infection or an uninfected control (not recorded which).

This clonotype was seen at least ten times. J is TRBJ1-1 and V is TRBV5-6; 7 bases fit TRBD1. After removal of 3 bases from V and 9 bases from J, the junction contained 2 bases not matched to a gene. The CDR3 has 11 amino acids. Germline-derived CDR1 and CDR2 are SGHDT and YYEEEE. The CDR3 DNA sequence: TGTGCCAGCAGCTCGACAGGGAAAGCTTTCTTT. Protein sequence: CASSSTGKAFF.

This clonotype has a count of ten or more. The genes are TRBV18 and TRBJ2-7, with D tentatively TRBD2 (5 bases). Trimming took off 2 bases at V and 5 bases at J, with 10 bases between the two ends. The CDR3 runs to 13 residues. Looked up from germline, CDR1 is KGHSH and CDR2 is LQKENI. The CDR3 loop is CASSPEGFNEQYF. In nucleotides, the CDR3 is TGTGCCAGCTCACCAGAGGGATTCAACGAGCAGTACTTC.

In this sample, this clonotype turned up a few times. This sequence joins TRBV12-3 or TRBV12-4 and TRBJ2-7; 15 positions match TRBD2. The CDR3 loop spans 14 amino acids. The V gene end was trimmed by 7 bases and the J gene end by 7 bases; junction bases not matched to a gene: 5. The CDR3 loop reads CASTWTSGRGEQYF. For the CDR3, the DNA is TGTGCCAGCACCTGGACTAGCGGGAGGGGAGAGCAGTACTTC.

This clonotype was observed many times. The CDR3 protein is CASSDSGGSSYNEQFF. Written as DNA, the CDR3 is TGTGCCAGCAGTGACTCTGGGGGTAGCTCCTACAATGAGCAGTTCTTC. The rearrangement links TRBV6-4 to TRBJ2-1, with D tentatively TRBD1 or TRBD2 (5 bases each). Germline V gives CDR1 MRHNA, CDR2 SNTAGT. This CDR3 contains 16 residues. V lost 0 bases, J lost 0 bases, and 9 bases lay in between.

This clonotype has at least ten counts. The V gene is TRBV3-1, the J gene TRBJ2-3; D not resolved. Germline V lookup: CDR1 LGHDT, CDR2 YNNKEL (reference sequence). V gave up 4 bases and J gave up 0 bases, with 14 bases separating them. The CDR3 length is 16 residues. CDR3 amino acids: CASSPRLGTSTDTQYF. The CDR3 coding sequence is TGTGCCAGCAGCCCTAGGCTAGGAACTAGCACAGATACGCAGTATTTT.

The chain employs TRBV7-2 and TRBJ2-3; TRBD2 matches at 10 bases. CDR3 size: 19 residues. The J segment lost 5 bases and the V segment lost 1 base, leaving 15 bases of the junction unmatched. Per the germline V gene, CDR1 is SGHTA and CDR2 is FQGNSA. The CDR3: CASSLGTQGVAGGGDTQYF. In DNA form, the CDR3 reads TGTGCCAGCAGCTTAGGGACGCAGGGGGTAGCGGGAGGAGGAGATACGCAGTATTTT.

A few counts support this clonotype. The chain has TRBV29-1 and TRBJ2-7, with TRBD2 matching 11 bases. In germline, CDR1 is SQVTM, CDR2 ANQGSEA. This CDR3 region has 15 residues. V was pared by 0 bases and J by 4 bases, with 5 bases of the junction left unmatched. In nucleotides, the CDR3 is TGCAGCGTTGAAGATGGACTAGCGGGTGGATACGAGCAGTACTTC. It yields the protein CSVEDGLAGGYEQYF.

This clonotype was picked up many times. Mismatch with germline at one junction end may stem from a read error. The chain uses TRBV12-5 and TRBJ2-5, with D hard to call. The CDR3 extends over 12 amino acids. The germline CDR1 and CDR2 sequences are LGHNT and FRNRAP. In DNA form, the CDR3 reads TGTGCTAGTGGTTTGAACCAGGAGACCCAGTACTTC. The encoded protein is CASGLNQETQYF. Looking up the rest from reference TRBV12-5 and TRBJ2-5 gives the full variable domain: DARVTQTPRHKVTEMGQEVTMRCQPILGHNTVFWYRQTMMQGLELLAYFRNRAPLDDSGMPKDRFSAEMPDATLATLKIQPSEPRDSAVYFCASGLNQETQYFGPGTRLLVL.

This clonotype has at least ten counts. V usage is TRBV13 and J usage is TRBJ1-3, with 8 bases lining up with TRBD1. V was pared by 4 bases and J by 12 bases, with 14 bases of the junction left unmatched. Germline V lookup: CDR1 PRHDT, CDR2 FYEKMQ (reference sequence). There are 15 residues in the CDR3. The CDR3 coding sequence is TGTGCCAGCAGCTCTATCCTTATTACAGGGGGAGACATATATTTT. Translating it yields CASSSILITGGDIYF.

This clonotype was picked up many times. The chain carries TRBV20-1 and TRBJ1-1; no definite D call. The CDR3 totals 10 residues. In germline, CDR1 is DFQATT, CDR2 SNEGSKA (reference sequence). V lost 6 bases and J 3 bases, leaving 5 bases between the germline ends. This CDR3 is CSAPDTEAFF. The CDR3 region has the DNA TGCAGTGCCCCCGACACTGAAGCTTTCTTT.

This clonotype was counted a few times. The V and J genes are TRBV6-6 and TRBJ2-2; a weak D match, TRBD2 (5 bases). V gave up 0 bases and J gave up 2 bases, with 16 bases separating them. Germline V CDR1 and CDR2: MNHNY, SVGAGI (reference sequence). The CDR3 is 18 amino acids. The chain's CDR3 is CASSYSRVSRRNTGELFF. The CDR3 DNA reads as TGTGCCAGCAGTTACTCGAGGGTTAGCCGTCGAAACACCGGGGAGCTGTTTTTT.

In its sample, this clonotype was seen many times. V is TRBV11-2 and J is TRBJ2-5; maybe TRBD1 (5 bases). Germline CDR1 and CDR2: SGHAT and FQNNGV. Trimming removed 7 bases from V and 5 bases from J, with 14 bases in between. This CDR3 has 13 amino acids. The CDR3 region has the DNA TGTGCCAGCACCCAGGGCCCACCGGAGACCCAGTACTTC. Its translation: CASTQGPPETQYF.

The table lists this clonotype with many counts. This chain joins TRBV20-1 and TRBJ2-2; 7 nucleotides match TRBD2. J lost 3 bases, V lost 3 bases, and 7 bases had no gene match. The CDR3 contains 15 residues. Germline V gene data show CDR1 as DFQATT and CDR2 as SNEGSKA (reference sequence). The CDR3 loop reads CSARKAGSHTGELFF. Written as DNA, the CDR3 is TGCAGTGCTAGGAAAGCGGGGTCCCACACCGGGGAGCTGTTTTTT.

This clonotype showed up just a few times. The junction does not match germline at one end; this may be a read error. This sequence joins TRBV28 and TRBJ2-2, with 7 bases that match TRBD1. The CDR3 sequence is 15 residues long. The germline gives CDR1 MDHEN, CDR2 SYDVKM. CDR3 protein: CVSSSHDREGGELFF. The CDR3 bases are TGTGTCAGCAGCTCTCACGACAGGGAAGGCGGGGAGCTGTTTTTT. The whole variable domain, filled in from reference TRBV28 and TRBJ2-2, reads DVKVTQSSRYLVKRTGEKVFLECVQDMDHENMFWYRQDPGLGLRLIYFSYDVKMKEKGDIPEGYSVSREKKERFSLILESASTNQTSMYLCVSSSHDREGGELFFGEGSRLTVL.

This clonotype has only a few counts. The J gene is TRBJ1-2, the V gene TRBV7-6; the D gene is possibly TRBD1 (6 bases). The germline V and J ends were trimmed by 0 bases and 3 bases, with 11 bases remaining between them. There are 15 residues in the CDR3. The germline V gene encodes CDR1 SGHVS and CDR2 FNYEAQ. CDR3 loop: CASSLAGGKDYGYTF. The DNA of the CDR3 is TGTGCCAGCAGCTTAGCAGGGGGGAAGGACTATGGCTACACCTTC.

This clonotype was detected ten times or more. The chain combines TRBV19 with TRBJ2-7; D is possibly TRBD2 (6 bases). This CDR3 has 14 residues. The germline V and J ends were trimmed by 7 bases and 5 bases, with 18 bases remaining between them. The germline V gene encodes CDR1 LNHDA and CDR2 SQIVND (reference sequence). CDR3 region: CASTTQGRPHEQYF. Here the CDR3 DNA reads TGTGCCAGTACGACACAAGGGAGGCCCCACGAGCAGTACTTC.

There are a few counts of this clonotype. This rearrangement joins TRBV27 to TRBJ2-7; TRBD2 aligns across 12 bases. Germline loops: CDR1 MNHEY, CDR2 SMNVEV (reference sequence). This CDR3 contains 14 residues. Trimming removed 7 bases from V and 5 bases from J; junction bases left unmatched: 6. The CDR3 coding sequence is TGTGCCAGCAAACGACTAGCGGGAGTGGACGAGCAGTACTTC. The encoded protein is CASKRLAGVDEQYF.

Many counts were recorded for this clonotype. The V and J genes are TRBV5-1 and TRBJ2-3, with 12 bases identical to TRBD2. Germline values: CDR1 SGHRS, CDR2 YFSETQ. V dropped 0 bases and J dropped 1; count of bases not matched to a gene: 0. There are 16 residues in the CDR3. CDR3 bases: TGCGCCAGCAGCTTGGGACTAGCGGGAGGCACAGATACGCAGTATTTT. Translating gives CASSLGLAGGTDTQYF.

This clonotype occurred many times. DNA for the CDR3: TGTGCCAGCAGCAAGGGACTAGCGGGAGTCACAGATACGCAGTATTTT. It yields the protein CASSKGLAGVTDTQYF. The gene calls are TRBV5-8 and TRBJ2-3; 14 nucleotides line up with TRBD2. The V gene end was trimmed by 4 bases and the J gene end by 2 bases; junction bases not matched to a gene: 3. Germline V lookup: CDR1 SGHTS, CDR2 YDEGEE. CDR3 length: 16 residues. Complete variable domain (other parts from reference TRBV5-8 and TRBJ2-3): EAGVTQSPTHLIKTRGQQATLRCSPISGHTSVYWYQQALGLGLQFLLWYDEGEERNRGNFPPRFSGRQFPNYSSELNVNALELEDSALYLCASSKGLAGVTDTQYFGPGTRLTVL.

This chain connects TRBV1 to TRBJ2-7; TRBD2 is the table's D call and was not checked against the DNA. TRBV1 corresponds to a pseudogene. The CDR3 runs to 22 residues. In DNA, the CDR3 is TGCACCAGCAGCCAAGATGGGCTGGAGACTAGCGGGAGGCATTTAAGGACTAGCGAGCAGTACTTC. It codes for CTSSQDGLETSGRHLRTSEQYF.

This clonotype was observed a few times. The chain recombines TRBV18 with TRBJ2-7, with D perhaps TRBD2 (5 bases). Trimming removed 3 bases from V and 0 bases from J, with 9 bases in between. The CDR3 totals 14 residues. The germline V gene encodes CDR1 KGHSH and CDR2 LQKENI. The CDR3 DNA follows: TGTGCCAGCTCACCTGCGGGTCTCTCCTACGAGCAGTACTTC. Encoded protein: CASSPAGLSYEQYF.

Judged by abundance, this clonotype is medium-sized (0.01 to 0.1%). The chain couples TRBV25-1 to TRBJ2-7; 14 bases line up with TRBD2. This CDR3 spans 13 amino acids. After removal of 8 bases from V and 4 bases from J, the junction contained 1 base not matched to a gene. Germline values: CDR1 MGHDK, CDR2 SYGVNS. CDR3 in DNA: TGTGCCAGCCGGACTAGCGGGAGGTACGAGCAGTACTTC. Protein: CASRTSGRYEQYF.

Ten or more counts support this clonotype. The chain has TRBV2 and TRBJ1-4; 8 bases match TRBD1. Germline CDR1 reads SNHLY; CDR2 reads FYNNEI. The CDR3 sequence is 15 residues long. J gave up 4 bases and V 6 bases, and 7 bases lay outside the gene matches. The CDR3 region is CASRGTGALNEKLFF. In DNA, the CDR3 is TGTGCCAGCAGGGGGACAGGAGCCCTTAATGAAAAACTGTTTTTT. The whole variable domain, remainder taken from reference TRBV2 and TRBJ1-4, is EPEVTQTPSHQVTQMGQEVILRCVPISNHLYFYWYRQILGQKVEFLVSFYNNEISEKSEIFDDQFSVERPDGSNFTLKIRSTKLEDSAMYFCASRGTGALNEKLFFGSGTQLSVL.

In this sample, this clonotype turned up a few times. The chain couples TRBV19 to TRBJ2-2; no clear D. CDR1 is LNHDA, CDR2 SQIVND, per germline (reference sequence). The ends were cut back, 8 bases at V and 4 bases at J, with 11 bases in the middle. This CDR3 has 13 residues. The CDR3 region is CASGGRRTGELFF. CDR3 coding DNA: TGTGCCAGTGGCGGACGGCGCACCGGGGAGCTGTTTTTT.

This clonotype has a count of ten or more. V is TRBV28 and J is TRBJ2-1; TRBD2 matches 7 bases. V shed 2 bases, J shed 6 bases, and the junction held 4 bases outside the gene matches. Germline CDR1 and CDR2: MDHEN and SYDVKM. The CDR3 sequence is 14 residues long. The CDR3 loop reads CASSLVGRGNEQFF. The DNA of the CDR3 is TGTGCCAGCAGTTTAGTAGGGAGGGGCAATGAGCAGTTCTTC.

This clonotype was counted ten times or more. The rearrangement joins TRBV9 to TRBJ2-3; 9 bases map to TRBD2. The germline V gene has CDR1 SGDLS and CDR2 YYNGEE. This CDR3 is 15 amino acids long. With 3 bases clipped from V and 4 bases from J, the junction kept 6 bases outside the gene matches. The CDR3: CASSEGLARPDTQYF. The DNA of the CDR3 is TGTGCCAGCAGCGAGGGACTAGCCCGGCCAGATACGCAGTATTTT. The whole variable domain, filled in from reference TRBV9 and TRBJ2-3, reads DSGVTQTPKHLITATGQRVTLRCSPRSGDLSVYWYQQSLDQGLQFLIQYYNGEERAKGNILERFSAQQFPDLHSELNLSSLELGDSALYFCASSEGLARPDTQYFGPGTRLTVL.

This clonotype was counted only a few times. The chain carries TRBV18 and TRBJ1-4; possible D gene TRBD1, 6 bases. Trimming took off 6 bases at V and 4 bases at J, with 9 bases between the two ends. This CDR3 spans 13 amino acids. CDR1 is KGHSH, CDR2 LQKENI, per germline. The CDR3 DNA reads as TGTGCCAGCTCGAAGGACAGTAATGAAAAACTGTTTTTT. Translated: CASSKDSNEKLFF.

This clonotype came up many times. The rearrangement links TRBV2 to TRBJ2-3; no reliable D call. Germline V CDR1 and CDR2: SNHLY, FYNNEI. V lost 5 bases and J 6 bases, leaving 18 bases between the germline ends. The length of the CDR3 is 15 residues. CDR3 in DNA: TGTGCCAGCAGTCGACAAGGGTCGCCTCGGGATACGCAGTATTTT. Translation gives CASSRQGSPRDTQYF.